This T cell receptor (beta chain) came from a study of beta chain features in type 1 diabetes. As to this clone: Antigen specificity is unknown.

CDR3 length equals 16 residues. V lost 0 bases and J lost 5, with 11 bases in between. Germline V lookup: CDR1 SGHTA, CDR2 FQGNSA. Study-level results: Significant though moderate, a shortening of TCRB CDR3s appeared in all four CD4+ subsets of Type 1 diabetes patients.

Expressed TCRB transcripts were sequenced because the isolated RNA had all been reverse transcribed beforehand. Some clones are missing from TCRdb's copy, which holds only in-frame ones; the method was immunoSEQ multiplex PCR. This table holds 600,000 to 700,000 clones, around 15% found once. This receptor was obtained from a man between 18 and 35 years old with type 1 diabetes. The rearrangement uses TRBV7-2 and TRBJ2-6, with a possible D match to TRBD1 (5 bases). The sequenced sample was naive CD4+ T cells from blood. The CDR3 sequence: CASSLAAGSRANVLTF. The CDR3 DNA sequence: TGTGCCAGCAGCTTAGCTGCAGGGTCAAGGGCCAACGTCCTGACTTTC.